This T cell receptor beta chain was captured in a study of radiotherapy plus CTLA-4 blockade in lung cancer. Study-wide context: An objective response was seen in around a sixth of patients, and disease control in about 31%.

Broader study findings: Dynamics of early blood T cell clones, together with interferon-beta, were reportedly the best predictors of response.

Concerning this clone itself: Its antigen remains unidentified.

Sequencing was performed with immunoSEQ multiplex PCR; in TCRdb, only in-frame clones are kept and a portion is missing. Altogether tens of thousands of clones are present, around 78% being singletons, with the ten largest covering 4%. Focal radiation was given together with CTLA-4 blockade (ipilimumab) to patients with chemo-refractory metastatic non-small-cell lung cancer. The specimen comprised peripheral blood, sampled from a patient treated with radiotherapy plus ipilimumab. The receptor was isolated from a human donor with non-small cell lung cancer who had a partial response to radiotherapy plus ipilimumab. Some clones in this sample may be carry-over from other donors' samples.

The chain's CDR3 is CASSPRGTGTDTQYF. In nucleotides, the CDR3 is TGTGCCAGTAGTCCGAGGGGGACAGGCACAGATACGCAGTATTTT. This rearrangement joins TRBV19 to TRBJ2-3; 7 nucleotides align to TRBD1. Germline V gives CDR1 LNHDA, CDR2 SQIVND (reference sequence). The CDR3 length is 15 residues. V was clipped by 5 bases and J by 1 base; unmatched bases: 6.